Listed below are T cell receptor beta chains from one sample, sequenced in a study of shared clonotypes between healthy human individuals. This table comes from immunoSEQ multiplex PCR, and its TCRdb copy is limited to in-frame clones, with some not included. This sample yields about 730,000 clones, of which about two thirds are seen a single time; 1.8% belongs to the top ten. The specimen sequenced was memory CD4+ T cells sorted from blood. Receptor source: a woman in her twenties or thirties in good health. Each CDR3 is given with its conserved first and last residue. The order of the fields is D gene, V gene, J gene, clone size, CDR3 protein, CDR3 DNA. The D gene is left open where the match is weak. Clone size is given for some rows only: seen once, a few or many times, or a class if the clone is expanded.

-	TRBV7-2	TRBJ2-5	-	CASSPYPDYSRGEETQYF	TGTGCCAGCAGCCCGTACCCAGACTACTCTCGGGGAGAAGAGACCCAGTACTTC
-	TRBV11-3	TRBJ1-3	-	CASSANDVASGNTIYF	TGTGCCAGCAGCGCGAACGACGTGGCCTCTGGAAACACCATATATTTT
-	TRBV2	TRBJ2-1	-	CASKIRDGYNEQFF	TGTGCCAGCAAAATACGGGACGGGTACAATGAGCAGTTCTTC
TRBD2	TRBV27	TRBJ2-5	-	CASSLTPPAGGQETQYF	TGTGCCAGCAGTTTAACGCCCCCAGCGGGAGGTCAAGAGACCCAGTACTTC
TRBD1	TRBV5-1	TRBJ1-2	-	CASSRTGEINYGYTF	TGCGCCAGCAGCCGGACAGGGGAGATTAACTATGGCTACACCTTC
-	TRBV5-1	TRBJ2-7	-	CASSPLDSIRLGGPRIREQYF	TGCGCCAGCAGCCCACTAGACAGCATCCGGTTAGGGGGGCCAAGGATTCGCGAGCAGTACTTC
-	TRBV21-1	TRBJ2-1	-	CASSKFFWNGSEYNEQFF	TGTGCCAGCAGCAAATTTTTTTGGAACGGGAGTGAGTACAATGAGCAGTTCTTC
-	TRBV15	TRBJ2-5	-	CATSRDDWKEQETQYF	TGTGCCACCAGCAGAGACGACTGGAAGGAGCAAGAGACCCAGTACTTC
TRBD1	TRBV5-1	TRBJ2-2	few	CASSTTGANTGELFF	TGCGCCAGCAGCACCACAGGGGCGAACACCGGGGAGCTGTTTTTT
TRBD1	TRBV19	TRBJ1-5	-	CASKKDSGQGSNQPQHF	TGTGCCAGTAAAAAGGATTCGGGACAGGGTTCCAATCAGCCCCAGCATTTT
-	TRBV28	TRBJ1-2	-	CASSIPQGTNYGYTF	TGTGCCAGCAGTATACCTCAGGGGACCAACTATGGCTACACCTTC
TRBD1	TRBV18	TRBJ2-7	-	CASSARQGPYEQYF	TGTGCCAGCTCCGCTAGACAGGGGCCCTACGAGCAGTACTTC
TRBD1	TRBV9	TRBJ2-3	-	CASSSPRDRGTDTQYF	TGTGCCAGCAGCTCACCCCGGGACAGGGGAACAGATACGCAGTATTTT
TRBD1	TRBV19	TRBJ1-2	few	CASSRQGKDYGYTF	TGTGCCAGTAGTAGACAGGGGAAGGACTATGGCTACACCTTC
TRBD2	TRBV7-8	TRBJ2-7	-	CASSGTSGSSYEQYF	TGTGCCAGCAGCGGAACTAGCGGGAGCTCCTACGAGCAGTACTTC
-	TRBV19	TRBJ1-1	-	CASSIQGMNTEAFF	TGTGCCAGTAGTATACAAGGGATGAACACTGAAGCTTTCTTT
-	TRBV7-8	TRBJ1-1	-	CASRVSAPTMNTEAFF	TGTGCCAGCAGGGTTAGCGCCCCAACTATGAACACTGAAGCTTTCTTT
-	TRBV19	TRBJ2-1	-	CASSIGQFPLNEQFF	TGTGCCAGTAGTATAGGGCAGTTTCCTTTAAATGAGCAGTTCTTC
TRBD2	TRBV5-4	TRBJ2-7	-	CASSIGTRYEQYF	TGTGCCAGCAGCATCGGGACTAGATACGAGCAGTACTTC
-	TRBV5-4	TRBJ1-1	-	CASSQRVDTEAFF	TGTGCCAGCAGTCAGAGAGTCGACACTGAAGCTTTCTTT
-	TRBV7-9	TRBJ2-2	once	CASSLDLNTGELFF	TGTGCCAGCAGCTTAGACTTAAACACCGGGGAGCTGTTTTTT
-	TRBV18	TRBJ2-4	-	CASSWEGADIQYF	TGTGCCAGCTCATGGGAAGGGGCTGACATTCAGTACTTC
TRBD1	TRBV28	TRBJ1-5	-	CASSPPGQHSNQPQHF	TGTGCCAGCAGTCCACCGGGACAGCATAGCAATCAGCCCCAGCATTTT
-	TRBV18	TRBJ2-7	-	CASSQSLLEQYF	TGTGCCAGCTCACAATCGTTACTAGAGCAGTACTTC
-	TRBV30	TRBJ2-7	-	CAWSGGEQYF	TGTGCCTGGAGTGGGGGCGAGCAGTACTTC
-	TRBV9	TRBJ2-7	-	CASSVGPNSYEQYF	TGTGCCAGCAGCGTTGGACCCAACTCCTACGAGCAGTACTTC
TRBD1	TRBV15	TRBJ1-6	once	CATSYQDRGNSPLHF	TGTGCCACCAGCTACCAGGACAGGGGGAATTCACCCCTCCACTTT
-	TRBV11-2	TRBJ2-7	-	CASSLGYGKHAYEQYF	TGTGCCAGCAGCCTAGGGTACGGGAAGCACGCCTACGAGCAGTACTTC
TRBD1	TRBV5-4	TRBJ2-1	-	CAFRGGQGAVEQFF	TGTGCCTTCCGCGGGGGACAGGGGGCTGTTGAGCAGTTCTTC
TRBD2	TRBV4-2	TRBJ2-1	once	CASSQEGGEGPYNEQFF	TGTGCCAGCAGCCAAGAGGGGGGGGAGGGTCCCTACAATGAGCAGTTCTTC
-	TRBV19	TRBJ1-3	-	CASSTGSGNTIYF	TGTGCCAGTAGTACTGGCTCTGGAAACACCATATATTTT
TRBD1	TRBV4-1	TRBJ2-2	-	CASSQRDRSAGELFF	TGCGCCAGCAGCCAAAGGGACAGAAGCGCCGGGGAGCTGTTTTTT
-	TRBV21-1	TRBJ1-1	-	CASRTDANTEAFF	TGTGCCTCACGGACCGATGCTAACACTGAAGCTTTCTTT
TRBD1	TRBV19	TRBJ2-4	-	CAKGAGPFRIQYF	TGTGCCAAGGGGGCAGGGCCTTTTCGCATTCAGTACTTC
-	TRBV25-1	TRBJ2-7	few	CASSGGEDSSYEQYF	TGTGCCAGCAGTGGAGGGGAGGATTCCTCCTACGAGCAGTACTTC
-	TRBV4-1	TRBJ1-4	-	CASSQPLGRGLSEKLFF	TGCGCCAGCAGCCAACCCCTGGGGCGAGGGTTGAGTGAAAAACTGTTTTTT
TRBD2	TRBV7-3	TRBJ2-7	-	CASSLTSGDSYEQYF	TGTGCCAGCAGCTTGACTAGCGGGGACTCCTACGAGCAGTACTTC
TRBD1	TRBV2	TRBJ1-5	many	CASSEEGQGQQPQHF	TGTGCCAGCAGTGAAGAGGGACAGGGGCAGCAGCCCCAGCATTTT
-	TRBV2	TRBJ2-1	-	CASSGNRVLNEQFF	TGTGCCAGCAGTGGAAACAGGGTGTTGAATGAGCAGTTCTTC
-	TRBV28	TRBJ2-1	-	CASSLRIINEQFF	TGTGCCAGCAGTTTAAGGATTATCAATGAGCAGTTCTTC
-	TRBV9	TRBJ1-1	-	CASSVSQVDTEAFF	TGTGCCAGCAGCGTATCCCAGGTAGACACTGAAGCTTTCTTT
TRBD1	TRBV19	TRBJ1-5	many	CASSQPGGGQPQHF	TGTGCCAGTAGCCAACCAGGGGGCGGTCAGCCCCAGCATTTT
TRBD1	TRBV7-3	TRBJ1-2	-	CASSLPGQGNYGYTF	TGTGCCAGCAGCCTCCCGGGACAGGGTAACTATGGCTACACCTTC
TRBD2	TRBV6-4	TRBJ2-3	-	CASSLTSGAEGTQYF	TGTGCCAGCAGCCTGACTAGCGGGGCGGAGGGTACGCAGTATTTT
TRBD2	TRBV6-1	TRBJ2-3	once	CASSDTSGSIDTQYF	TGTGCCAGCAGTGATACTAGCGGGAGTATAGATACGCAGTATTTT
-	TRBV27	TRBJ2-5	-	CASSLGPLPQETQYF	TGTGCCAGCAGCCTAGGGCCGCTTCCCCAAGAGACCCAGTACTTC
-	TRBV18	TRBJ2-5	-	CASSPYTSGQETQYF	TGTGCCAGCTCACCATACACCAGCGGCCAAGAGACCCAGTACTTC
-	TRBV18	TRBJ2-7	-	CASSPRGGQGTHEQYF	TGTGCCAGCTCACCAAGGGGAGGTCAGGGTACCCACGAGCAGTACTTC
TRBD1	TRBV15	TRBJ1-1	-	CATSRRSGGVDTEAFF	TGTGCCACCAGCAGGCGGTCAGGGGGCGTAGACACTGAAGCTTTCTTT
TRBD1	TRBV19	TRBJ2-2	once	CASSFRDRAYTGELFF	TGTGCCAGTAGTTTCCGGGACAGGGCTTACACCGGGGAGCTGTTTTTT